This TCR beta chain was retrieved from a study of shared clonotypes between healthy human individuals. Across the study: A donor's plate count was three for CD4 naive and three for CD4 memory; CD8 naive had two and CD8 memory one. Study-wide findings and caveats: Larger richness was generally estimated for naive than memory subsets.

Germline V CDR1 and CDR2: SGHNT, YYREEE (reference sequence). V gave up 0 bases and J gave up 0 bases, with 3 bases separating them. The CDR3 is made up of 13 amino acids. The sample holds a few counts of this clone. What it binds is unknown. Other DNA sequences of this sample code for an identical CDR3. The table came from immunoSEQ multiplex PCR; TCRdb's copy has only in-frame clones and leaves some out. The data contain about a million clones, roughly 80% of them singletons. The rearrangement links TRBV5-4 to TRBJ1-1; D uncertain. Source material: memory CD4+ T cells from PBMCs. Stated subset: CD45RA-negative fraction. This clonotype was sampled from a man younger than 30 in good health. Some clones in this sample may be carry-over from other donors' samples. The CDR3 bases are TGTGCCAGCAGCTTGGGGTTGAACACTGAAGCTTTCTTT. Translation: CASSLGLNTEAFF.